This TCR beta chain was observed in a study of blood T cell repertoires in COVID-19. Original data processing: Counts of nucleated cells, estimated from reference gene primer amplification, were obtained. Assay used: immunoSEQ multiplex PCR; TCRdb lists only in-frame clones, some missing. That table gives V, J and clone size, and the DNA gave D and trimming. The repertoire consists of about 34,000 clones, with less than 95% occurring once and the leading ten covering about 21%. The sequenced sample consisted of peripheral blood. The receptor was derived from an elderly man with acute or convalescent COVID-19.

The CDR3 loop is CASVSGVYNEQFF. In DNA, the CDR3 is TGTGCCAGCGTATCAGGGGTTTACAATGAGCAGTTCTTC. V gene TRBV2 combines with J gene TRBJ2-1, with D possibly matching TRBD1 (6 bases). This CDR3 has 13 amino acids. Between the trimmed V and J ends, which lost 8 bases and 4 bases, there was a span of 12 bases. CDR1 is SNHLY, CDR2 FYNNEI, per germline.